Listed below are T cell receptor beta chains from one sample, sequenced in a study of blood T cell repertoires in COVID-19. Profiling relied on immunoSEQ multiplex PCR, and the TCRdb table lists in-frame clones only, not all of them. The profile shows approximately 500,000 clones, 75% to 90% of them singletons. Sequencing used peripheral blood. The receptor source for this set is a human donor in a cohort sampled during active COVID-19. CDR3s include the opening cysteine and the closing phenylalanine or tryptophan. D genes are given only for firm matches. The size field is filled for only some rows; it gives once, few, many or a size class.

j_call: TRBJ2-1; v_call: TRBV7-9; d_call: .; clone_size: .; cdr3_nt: TGTGCCAGCAGCTTAACGCTAGCCGAGGATGAGCAGTTCTTC; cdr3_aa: CASSLTLAEDEQFF
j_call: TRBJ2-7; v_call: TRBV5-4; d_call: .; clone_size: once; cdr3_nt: TGTGCCAGCAGCCTCAACCCCGGGATGATCTACGAGCAGTACTTC; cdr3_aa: CASSLNPGMIYEQYF
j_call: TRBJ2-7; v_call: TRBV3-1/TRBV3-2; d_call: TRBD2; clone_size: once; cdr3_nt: TGTGCCAGCAGCCAAGTCCCCAGCGGGAGCTGGTACTTC; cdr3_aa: CASSQVPSGSWYF
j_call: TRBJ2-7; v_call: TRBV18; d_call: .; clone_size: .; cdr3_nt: TGTGCCAGCTCACCAATCGTCTCTACTACGAAGCAGTACTTC; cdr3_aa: CASSPIVSTTKQYF
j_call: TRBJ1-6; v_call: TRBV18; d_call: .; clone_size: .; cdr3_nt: TGTGCCAGCTCACCACCAGCAGGGGATAATTCACCCCTCCACTTT; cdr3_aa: CASSPPAGDNSPLHF
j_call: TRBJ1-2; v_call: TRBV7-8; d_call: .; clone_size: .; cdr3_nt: TGTGCCAGCAGCTTTGGGCAGGGGCTTGGCTACACCTTC; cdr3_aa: CASSFGQGLGYTF
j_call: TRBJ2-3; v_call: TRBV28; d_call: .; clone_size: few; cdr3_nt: TGTGCCAGCAAAGGGAGACCCACAGATACGCAGTATTTT; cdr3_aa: CASKGRPTDTQYF
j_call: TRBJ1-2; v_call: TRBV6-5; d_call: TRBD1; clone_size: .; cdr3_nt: TGTGCCAGCAGACCCGGGACAGGGGGGCACTATGGCTACACCTTC; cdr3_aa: CASRPGTGGHYGYTF
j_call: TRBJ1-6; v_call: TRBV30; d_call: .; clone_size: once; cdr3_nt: TGTGCCTGGAGTGTCTCACGGTATAATTCACCCCTCCACTTT; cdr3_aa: CAWSVSRYNSPLHF
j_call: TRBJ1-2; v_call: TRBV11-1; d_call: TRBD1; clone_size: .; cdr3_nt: TGTGCCAGCAGCTTAGCGCGAATTCAGGGGGCGGGTGGCTACACCTTC; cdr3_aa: CASSLARIQGAGGYTF
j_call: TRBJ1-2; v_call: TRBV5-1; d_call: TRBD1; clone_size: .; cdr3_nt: TGCGCCAGCAGCCCGAGACAGGGTAGTGGCTACACCTTC; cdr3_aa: CASSPRQGSGYTF
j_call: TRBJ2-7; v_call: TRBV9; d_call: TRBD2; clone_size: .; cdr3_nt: TGTGCCAGCAGCGTAGAGGGACTAGCGGGGCACTACGAGCAGTACTTC; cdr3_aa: CASSVEGLAGHYEQYF
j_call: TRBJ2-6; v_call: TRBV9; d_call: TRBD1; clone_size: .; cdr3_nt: TGTGCCAGCAGCGTTTCTTTACAAGCTGGGACAGCTAATCACCCCTCTGGGGCCAACGTCCTGACTTTC; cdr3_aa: CASSVSLQAGTANHPSGANVLTF
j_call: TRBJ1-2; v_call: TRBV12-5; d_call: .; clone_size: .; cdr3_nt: TGTGCTAGTGGGGGCCCCGCTGATGGCTACACCTTC; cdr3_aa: CASGGPADGYTF
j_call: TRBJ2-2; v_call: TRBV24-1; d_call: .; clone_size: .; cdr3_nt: TGTGCCACCTCAGGTCCCAGCTACACCGGGGAGCTGTTTTTT; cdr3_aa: CATSGPSYTGELFF
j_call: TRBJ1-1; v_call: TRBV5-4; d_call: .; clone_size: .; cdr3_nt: TGTGCCAGCAGCTTTAGGCAGGGATACACTGAAGCTTTCTTT; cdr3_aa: CASSFRQGYTEAFF
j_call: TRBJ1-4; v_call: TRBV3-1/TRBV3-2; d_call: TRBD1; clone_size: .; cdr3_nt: TGTGCCAGCAGCTTATCTGGGACAGATGAAAAACTGTTTTTT; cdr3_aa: CASSLSGTDEKLFF
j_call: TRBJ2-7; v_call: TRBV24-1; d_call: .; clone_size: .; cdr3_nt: TGTGCCACCAGTGATGGAGGTGGGAAGGTCTACGACGAGCAGTACTTC; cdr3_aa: CATSDGGGKVYDEQYF
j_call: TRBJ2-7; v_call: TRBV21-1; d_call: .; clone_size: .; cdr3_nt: TGTGCCAGCAGCAAAGCCGCAGGGACAGGAATCTACGAGCAGTACTTC; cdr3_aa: CASSKAAGTGIYEQYF
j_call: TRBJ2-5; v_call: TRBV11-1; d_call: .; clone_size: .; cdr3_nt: TGTGCCAGCAGCCCACGGGAAGAGACCCAGTACTTC; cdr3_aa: CASSPREETQYF
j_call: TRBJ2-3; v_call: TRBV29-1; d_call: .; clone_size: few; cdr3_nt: TGCAGCGTCCAAGGGGCGGTATTCACAGATACGCAGTATTTT; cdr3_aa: CSVQGAVFTDTQYF
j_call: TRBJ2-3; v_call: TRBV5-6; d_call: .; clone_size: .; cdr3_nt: TGTGCCAGCAGCTCTGGCGGGGCGGCGACAGATACGCAGTATTTT; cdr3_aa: CASSSGGAATDTQYF
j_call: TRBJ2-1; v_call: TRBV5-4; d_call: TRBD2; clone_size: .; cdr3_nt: TGTGCCAGCACGCCAGGAACTAGCGGGAGTCTTGAGCAGTTCTTC; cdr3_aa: CASTPGTSGSLEQFF
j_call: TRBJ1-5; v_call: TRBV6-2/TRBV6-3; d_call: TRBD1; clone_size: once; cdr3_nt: TGTGCCAGCAGTTACTCCGGACAGGGGGTCCAGCCCCAGCATTTT; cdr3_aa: CASSYSGQGVQPQHF
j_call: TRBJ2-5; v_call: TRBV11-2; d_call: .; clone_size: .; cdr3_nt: TGTGCCAGCAGCTTAGTCAGGGAAGAGACCCAGTACTTC; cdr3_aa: CASSLVREETQYF
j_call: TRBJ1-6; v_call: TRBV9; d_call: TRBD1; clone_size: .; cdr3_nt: TGTGCCAGTACTGAGGGGACAGGGGGTAATTCACCCCTCCACTTT; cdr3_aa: CASTEGTGGNSPLHF
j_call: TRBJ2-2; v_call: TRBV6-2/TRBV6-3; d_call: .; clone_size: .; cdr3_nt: TGTGCCAGCAGCCCACAGGGAGTCACCGGGGAGCTGTTTTTT; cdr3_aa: CASSPQGVTGELFF